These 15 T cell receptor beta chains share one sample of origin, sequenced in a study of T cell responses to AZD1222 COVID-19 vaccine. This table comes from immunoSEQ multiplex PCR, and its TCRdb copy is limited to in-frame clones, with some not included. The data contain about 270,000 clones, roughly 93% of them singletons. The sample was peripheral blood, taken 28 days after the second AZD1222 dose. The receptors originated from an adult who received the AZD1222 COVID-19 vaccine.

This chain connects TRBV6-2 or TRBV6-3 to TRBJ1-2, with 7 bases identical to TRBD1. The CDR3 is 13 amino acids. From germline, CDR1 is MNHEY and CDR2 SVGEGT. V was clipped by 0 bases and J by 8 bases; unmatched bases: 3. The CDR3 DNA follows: TGTGCCAGCAGTTACTCCCGACAGGGCGGCTACACCTTC. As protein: CASSYSRQGGYTF.

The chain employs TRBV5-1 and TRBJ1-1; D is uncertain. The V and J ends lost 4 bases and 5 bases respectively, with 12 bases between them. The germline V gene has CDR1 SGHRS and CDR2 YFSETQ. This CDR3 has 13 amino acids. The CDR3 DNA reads TGCGCCAGCAGCGTTGGGAGAAGTACTGAAGCTTTCTTT. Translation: CASSVGRSTEAFF.

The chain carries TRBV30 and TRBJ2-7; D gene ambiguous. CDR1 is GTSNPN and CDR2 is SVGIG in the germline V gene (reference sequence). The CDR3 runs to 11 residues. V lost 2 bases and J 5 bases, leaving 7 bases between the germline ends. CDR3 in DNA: TGTGCCTGGAGTTTTACAGACGAGCAGTACTTC. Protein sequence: CAWSFTDEQYF.

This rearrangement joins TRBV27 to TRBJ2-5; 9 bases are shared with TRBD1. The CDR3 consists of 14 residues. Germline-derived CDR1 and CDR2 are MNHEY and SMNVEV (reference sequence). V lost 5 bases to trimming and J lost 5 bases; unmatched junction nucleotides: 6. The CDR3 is CASSIQGAWETQYF. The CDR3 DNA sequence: TGTGCCAGCAGTATACAGGGGGCATGGGAGACCCAGTACTTC.

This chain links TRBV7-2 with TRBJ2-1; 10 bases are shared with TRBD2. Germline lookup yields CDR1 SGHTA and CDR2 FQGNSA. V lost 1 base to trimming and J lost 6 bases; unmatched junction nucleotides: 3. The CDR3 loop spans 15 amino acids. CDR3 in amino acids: CASSLGTSGLNEQFF. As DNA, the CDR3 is TGTGCCAGCAGCTTAGGGACTAGCGGCCTCAATGAGCAGTTCTTC.

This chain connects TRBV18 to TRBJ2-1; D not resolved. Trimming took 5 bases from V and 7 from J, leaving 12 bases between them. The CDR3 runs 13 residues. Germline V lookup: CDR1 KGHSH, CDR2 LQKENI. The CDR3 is CASSSTDGNEQFF. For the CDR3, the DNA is TGTGCCAGCTCATCAACGGACGGGAATGAGCAGTTCTTC.

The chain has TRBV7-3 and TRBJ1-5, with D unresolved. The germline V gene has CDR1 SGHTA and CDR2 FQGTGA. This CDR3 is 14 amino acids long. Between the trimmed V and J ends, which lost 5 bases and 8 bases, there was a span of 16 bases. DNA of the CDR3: TGTGCCAGCAGCCACACCCGGAGGTCAGAGCCCCAGCATTTT. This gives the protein CASSHTRRSEPQHF.

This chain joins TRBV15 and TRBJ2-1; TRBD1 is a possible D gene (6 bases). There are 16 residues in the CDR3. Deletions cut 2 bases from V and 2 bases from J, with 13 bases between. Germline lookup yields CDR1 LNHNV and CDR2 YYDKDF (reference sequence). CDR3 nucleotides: TGTGCCACCAGCAGAAGTACAGGGCGAGCCTACAATGAGCAGTTCTTC. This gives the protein CATSRSTGRAYNEQFF.

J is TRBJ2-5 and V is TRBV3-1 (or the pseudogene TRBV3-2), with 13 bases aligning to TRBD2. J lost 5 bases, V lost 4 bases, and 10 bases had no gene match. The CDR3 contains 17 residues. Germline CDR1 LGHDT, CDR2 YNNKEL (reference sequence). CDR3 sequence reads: CASSPGGTSGVWETQYF. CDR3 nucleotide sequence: TGTGCCAGCAGCCCGGGGGGGACTAGCGGGGTGTGGGAGACCCAGTACTTC.

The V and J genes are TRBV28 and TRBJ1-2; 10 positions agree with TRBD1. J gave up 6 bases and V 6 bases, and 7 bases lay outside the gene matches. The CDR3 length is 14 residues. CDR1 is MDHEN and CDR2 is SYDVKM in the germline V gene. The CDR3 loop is CASSLGQGIDGYTF. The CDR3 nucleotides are TGTGCCAGCAGCCTGGGACAGGGGATTGATGGCTACACCTTC.

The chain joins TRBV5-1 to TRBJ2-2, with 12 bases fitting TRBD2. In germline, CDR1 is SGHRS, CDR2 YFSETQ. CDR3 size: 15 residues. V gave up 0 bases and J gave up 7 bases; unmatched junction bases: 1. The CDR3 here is CASSLGLAGDGELFF. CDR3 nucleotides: TGCGCCAGCAGCTTGGGACTAGCGGGAGACGGGGAGCTGTTTTTT.

This CDR3 reads CASSLDRSNYGYTF. DNA of the CDR3: TGTGCCAGCAGCTTGGACAGGTCTAACTATGGCTACACCTTC. The V call is TRBV5-5, the J call TRBJ1-2, with D perhaps matching TRBD1 (5 bases). Trimming shortened V by 0 bases and J by 0 bases, and 6 bases separated the two germline ends. The V gene's germline CDR1 is SGHKS and CDR2 YYEKEE (reference sequence). There are 14 residues in the CDR3.

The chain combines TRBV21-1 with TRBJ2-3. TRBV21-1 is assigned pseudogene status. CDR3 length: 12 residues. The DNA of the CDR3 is TGTGCCAGCATGGGCGCGGCAGATACGCAGTATTTT. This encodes CASMGAADTQYF.

The CDR3 sequence is CAWRSKGSYEQYF. The CDR3 nucleotides are TGTGCCTGGAGGTCAAAAGGGTCCTACGAGCAGTACTTC. The chain links TRBV30 to TRBJ2-7; D remains unclear. The CDR3 is 13 residues long. Trimming shortened V by 3 bases and J by 1 base, and 10 bases separated the two germline ends. Germline lookup yields CDR1 GTSNPN and CDR2 SVGIG (reference sequence).

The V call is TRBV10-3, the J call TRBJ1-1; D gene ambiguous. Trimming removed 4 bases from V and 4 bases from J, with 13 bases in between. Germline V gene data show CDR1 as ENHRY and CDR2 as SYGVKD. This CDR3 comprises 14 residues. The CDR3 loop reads CAISASGVITEAFF. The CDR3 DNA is TGTGCCATCAGTGCGTCCGGCGTGATCACTGAAGCTTTCTTT.